One sample yielded the 14 T cell receptor beta chains listed below, sequenced in a study of T cell changes during pregnancy in multiple sclerosis. Produced via immunoSEQ multiplex PCR; TCRdb's table is partial and in-frame only. Of tens of thousands of clones listed, 84% are singletons. The sample was CD4+ T cells from peripheral blood mononuclear cells, taken before pregnancy. All receptors derive from a female donor with multiple sclerosis, enrolled in a pregnancy study.

The V gene is TRBV6-1, the J gene TRBJ2-7, with D possibly being TRBD1 (6 bases). Trimming left V 5 bases short and J 6 bases short, with 14 bases between. This CDR3 spans 13 amino acids. Germline V lookup: CDR1 MNHNS, CDR2 SASEGT. The CDR3: CASSPQDRSEQYF. The CDR3 DNA reads as TGTGCCAGCAGTCCCCAGGACAGATCCGAGCAGTACTTC.

The CDR3 protein is CASSMGTGTATNEKLFF. The CDR3 nucleotides read TGTGCCAGTAGTATGGGGACAGGGACTGCAACTAATGAAAAACTGTTTTTT. The chain joins TRBV19 to TRBJ1-4; TRBD1 aligns across 9 bases. After removal of 3 bases from V and 0 bases from J, the junction contained 5 bases not matched to a gene. CDR1 and CDR2 (germline): LNHDA, SQIVND (reference sequence). CDR3 length: 17 residues.

The rearrangement uses TRBV30 and TRBJ2-3; D is uncertain. The CDR3 loop spans 14 amino acids. CDR1 GTSNPN and CDR2 SVGIG come from the germline V gene (reference sequence). V lost 2 bases to trimming and J lost 4 bases, with 13 bases between them. This CDR3 is CAWSQMVSADTQYF. The CDR3 nucleotides read TGTGCCTGGAGTCAGATGGTTTCAGCAGATACGCAGTATTTT.

This clone was recorded only once. J is TRBJ2-3 and V is TRBV27; D is ambiguous. Germline loops: CDR1 MNHEY, CDR2 SMNVEV (reference sequence). The CDR3 is 15 amino acids. Trimming left V 3 bases short and J 5 bases short, with 15 bases between. The DNA for the CDR3 is TGTGCCAGCAGTTTCTCCGGAGCCCTGGAAGATACGCAGTATTTT. It specifies CASSFSGALEDTQYF.

This chain joins TRBV2 and TRBJ1-3; D is unresolved. The germline V and J ends were trimmed by 9 bases and 7 bases, with 10 bases remaining between them. The CDR3 loop spans 11 amino acids. CDR1 is SNHLY, CDR2 FYNNEI, per germline. This chain's CDR3 is CASRTGNTIYF. The CDR3 coding sequence is TGTGCCAGTCGGACGGGGAACACCATATATTTT.

J is TRBJ2-4 and V is TRBV11-2; 8 bases match TRBD1. This CDR3 region has 13 residues. V trimming: 6 bases; J trimming: 6 bases; junction bases outside the gene matches: 4. Germline V lookup: CDR1 SGHAT, CDR2 FQNNGV. The CDR3 coding sequence is TGTGCCAGCAGGTCGACAGGGGCAAACATTCAGTACTTC. Its translation is CASRSTGANIQYF.

The rearrangement links TRBV27 to TRBJ2-7, with 10 bases aligning to TRBD2. The CDR3 has 14 amino acids. With V trimmed by 8 bases and J by 3 bases, 7 bases remained unmatched. Germline V gives CDR1 MNHEY, CDR2 SMNVEV (reference sequence). CDR3 sequence: CASAGGLAIYEQYF. The CDR3, as DNA: TGTGCCAGCGCAGGGGGACTAGCGATCTACGAGCAGTACTTC.

The V call is TRBV9, the J call TRBJ1-3; D might be TRBD1 (5 bases). The CDR3 is 15 amino acids. V lost 0 bases to trimming and J lost 8 bases, with 15 bases between them. Germline CDR1 SGDLS, CDR2 YYNGEE. The CDR3 sequence: CASSVEWWRGHTIYF. CDR3 DNA: TGTGCCAGCAGCGTAGAGTGGTGGCGGGGACACACCATATATTTT. Full variable domain (missing parts from reference TRBV9 and TRBJ1-3): DSGVTQTPKHLITATGQRVTLRCSPRSGDLSVYWYQQSLDQGLQFLIQYYNGEERAKGNILERFSAQQFPDLHSELNLSSLELGDSALYFCASSVEWWRGHTIYFGEGSWLTVV.

The CDR3 DNA reads TGTGCCAGCACAGGGGGCGACTATGGCTACACCTTC. Translating gives CASTGGDYGYTF. The chain is built from TRBV6-5 and TRBJ1-2; TRBD1 agrees at 8 bases. The V gene end was trimmed by 7 bases and the J gene end by 3 bases; junction bases not matched to a gene: 1. CDR1 and CDR2 from the germline V gene are MNHEY and SVGAGI. The CDR3 runs 12 residues.

This clone turned up a few times. The V call is TRBV6-4, the J call TRBJ2-2; 11 positions match TRBD2. Germline CDR1 MRHNA, CDR2 SNTAGT. This CDR3 has 18 residues. J lost 4 bases, V lost 0 bases, and 7 bases had no gene match. The CDR3 DNA reads TGTGCCAGCAGTGACTCCGCTAGCGGGAGGCTCGGCACCGGGGAGCTGTTTTTT. Encoded protein: CASSDSASGRLGTGELFF.

The chain carries TRBV25-1 and TRBJ2-1; 8 nucleotides match TRBD2. Per germline, CDR1 MGHDK and CDR2 SYGVNS. The trim removed 8 bases at V and 0 bases at J, leaving 3 bases unmatched. CDR3 size: 14 residues. CDR3 DNA sequence: TGTGCCAGCCTTAGCGGGAACTCCTACAATGAGCAGTTCTTC. Protein product: CASLSGNSYNEQFF.

V is TRBV25-1 and J is TRBJ2-7; the match to TRBD1 covers 8 bases. Germline lookup yields CDR1 MGHDK and CDR2 SYGVNS. With 7 bases clipped from V and 5 bases from J, the junction kept 7 bases outside the gene matches. The CDR3 is 13 amino acids. CDR3 region: CASNDRGNNEQYF. The DNA for the CDR3 is TGTGCCAGCAATGACAGGGGTAACAACGAGCAGTACTTC.

This rearrangement joins TRBV4-2 to TRBJ1-5, with unresolved D. The ends were cut back, 1 base at V and 6 bases at J, with 13 bases in the middle. In germline, CDR1 is LGHNA, CDR2 YNFKEQ. This CDR3 is 15 amino acids long. As DNA, the CDR3 is TGTGCCAGCAGCCAAGGCGCGGAGGCCGGTCAGCCCCAGCATTTT. This sequence encodes CASSQGAEAGQPQHF.

The chain carries TRBV11-2 and TRBJ2-7; a possible D gene is TRBD1 (5 bases). CDR3 length: 13 amino acids. V was pared by 4 bases and J by 7 bases, with 14 bases between. Looked up from germline, CDR1 is SGHAT and CDR2 is FQNNGV. The CDR3 bases are TGTGCCAGCAGCTCGGATCAGGGTCTTGAGCAGTACTTC. It specifies CASSSDQGLEQYF.